Listed below are T cell receptor beta chains from one sample, sequenced in a study of CD8 T cells in ankylosing spondylitis. TCRdb reprocessed the 5' RACE reads with MiXCR, giving one entry per CDR3 protein. The sample lists around 770,000 distinct CDR3 sequences, approximately 12% occurring once. Sequenced input: blood, either unsorted or a sorted T cell fraction (not recorded which). The receptor set was obtained from a male donor with ankylosing spondylitis. Each CDR3 is given with its conserved first and last residue. The order of the fields is J gene, V gene, clone size, D gene, CDR3 protein, CDR3 DNA. D genes are given only for firm matches. Clone size is stated in some rows and not others, as once, few, many or a class when expanded.

J gene: TRBJ2-7; V gene: TRBV2; clone size: NA; D gene: NA; CDR3 protein: CASQRGHLQGEQYF; CDR3 DNA: TGTGCCAGCCAGAGGGGCCACCTCCAAGGAGAGCAGTACTTC
J gene: TRBJ2-1; V gene: TRBV20-1; clone size: many; D gene: TRBD2; CDR3 protein: CSADRDLAGLYNEQFF; CDR3 DNA: TGCAGTGCGGATAGAGATCTAGCGGGACTCTACAATGAGCAGTTCTTC
J gene: TRBJ2-7; V gene: TRBV18; clone size: NA; D gene: TRBD1; CDR3 protein: CASTGTGKNEQYF; CDR3 DNA: TGTGCCAGCACCGGGACAGGGAAAAACGAGCAGTACTTC
J gene: TRBJ2-6; V gene: TRBV5-1; clone size: few; D gene: NA; CDR3 protein: CASMQGTGANVLTF; CDR3 DNA: TGCGCCAGCATGCAGGGTACCGGGGCCAACGTCCTGACTTTC
J gene: TRBJ2-7; V gene: TRBV4-1; clone size: few; D gene: NA; CDR3 protein: CASSPTGTHSYEQYF; CDR3 DNA: TGCGCCAGCAGTCCTACCGGGACACACTCCTACGAGCAGTACTTC
J gene: TRBJ2-3; V gene: TRBV5-1; clone size: NA; D gene: NA; CDR3 protein: CASSLDPLPDTQYF; CDR3 DNA: TGCGCCAGCAGCTTGGATCCTCTACCGGATACGCAGTATTTT
J gene: TRBJ1-4; V gene: TRBV6-1; clone size: few; D gene: TRBD1; CDR3 protein: CASSSRDRGYSLGEKLFF; CDR3 DNA: TGTGCCAGCAGTAGCAGGGACAGGGGGTATTCTTTGGGTGAAAAACTGTTTTTT
J gene: TRBJ1-1; V gene: TRBV12-3/TRBV12-4; clone size: few; D gene: NA; CDR3 protein: CASSFSVGSTEAFF; CDR3 DNA: TGTGCCAGCAGTTTTTCGGTAGGATCCACTGAAGCTTTCTTT
J gene: TRBJ1-1; V gene: TRBV18; clone size: few; D gene: NA; CDR3 protein: CASSKGVQVEAFF; CDR3 DNA: TGTGCCAGCTCAAAGGGGGTCCAAGTGGAAGCTTTCTTT
J gene: TRBJ1-2; V gene: TRBV5-1; clone size: NA; D gene: NA; CDR3 protein: CASRYGGENYGYTF; CDR3 DNA: TGCGCCAGCAGGTACGGAGGGGAAAACTATGGCTACACCTTC
J gene: TRBJ2-2; V gene: TRBV28; clone size: few; D gene: NA; CDR3 protein: CASSPTGEYTGELFF; CDR3 DNA: TGTGCCAGCAGTCCTACCGGGGAGTACACCGGGGAGCTGTTTTTT